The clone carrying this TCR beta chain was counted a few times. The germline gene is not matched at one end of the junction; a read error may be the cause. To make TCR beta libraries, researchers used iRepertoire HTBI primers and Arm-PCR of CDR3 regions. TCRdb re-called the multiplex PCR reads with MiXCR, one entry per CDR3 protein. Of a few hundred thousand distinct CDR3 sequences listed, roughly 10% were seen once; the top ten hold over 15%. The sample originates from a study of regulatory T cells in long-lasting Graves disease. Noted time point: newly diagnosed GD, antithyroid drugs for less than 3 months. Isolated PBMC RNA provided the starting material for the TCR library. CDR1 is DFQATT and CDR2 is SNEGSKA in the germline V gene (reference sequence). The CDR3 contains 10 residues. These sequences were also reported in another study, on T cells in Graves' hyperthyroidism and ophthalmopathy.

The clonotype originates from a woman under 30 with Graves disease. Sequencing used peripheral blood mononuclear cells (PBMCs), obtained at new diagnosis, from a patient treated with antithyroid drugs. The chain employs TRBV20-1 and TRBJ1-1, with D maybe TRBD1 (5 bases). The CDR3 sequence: CRAGDARDSF. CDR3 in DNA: TGCAGAGCCGGGGACGCCCGGGATTCATTT.